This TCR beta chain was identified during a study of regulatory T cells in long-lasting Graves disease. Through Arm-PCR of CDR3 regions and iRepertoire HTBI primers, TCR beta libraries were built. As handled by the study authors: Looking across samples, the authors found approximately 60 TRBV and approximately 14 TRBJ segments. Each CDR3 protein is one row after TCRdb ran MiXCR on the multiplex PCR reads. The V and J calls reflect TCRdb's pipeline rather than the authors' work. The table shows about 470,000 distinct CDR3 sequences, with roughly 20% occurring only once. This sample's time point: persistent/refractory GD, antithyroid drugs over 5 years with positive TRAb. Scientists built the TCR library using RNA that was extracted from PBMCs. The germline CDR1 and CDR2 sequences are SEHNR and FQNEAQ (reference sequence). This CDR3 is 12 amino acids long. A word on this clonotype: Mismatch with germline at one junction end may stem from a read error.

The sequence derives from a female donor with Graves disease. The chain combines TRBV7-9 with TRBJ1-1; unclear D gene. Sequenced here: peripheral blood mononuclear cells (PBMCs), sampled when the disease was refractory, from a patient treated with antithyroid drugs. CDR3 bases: TGTGCCAGCAGCTCCGAGCAAGCTGAATCTTTCTTT. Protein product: CASSSEQAESFF.